The clone carrying this T cell receptor (beta chain) was seen a handful of times. As yet, its antigen is unknown. CDR1 and CDR2 from the germline V gene are LNHDA and SQIVND (reference sequence). The CDR3 is 13 amino acids. The germline V and J ends were trimmed by 6 bases and 4 bases, with 12 bases remaining between them. The data stem from a study of beta chain features in type 1 diabetes. Study conclusions and caveats: Among patients with Type 1 diabetes, TCRB CDR3s were moderately but significantly shorter in every one of the four CD4+ subsets. A possible short-template PCR bias applies equally to patients and controls. Patients' naive, central memory and regulatory TCRB repertoires appeared more alike than those of healthy donors.

Isolation of CD4+ naive, central memory, regulatory and stem cell-like memory cells was achieved by sorting via CD45RO/CCR7/CD25/CD127/CD95/CD27. The study reverse transcribed the entire isolated RNA, so it sequenced expressed TCRB transcripts. Measured with immunoSEQ multiplex PCR; TCRdb has only the in-frame clones, and not every one. The data contain some 900,000 clones, about 17% of them seen just once; the ten biggest clones take up about 0.025%. The sample consisted of naive CD4+ T cells from blood. The V and J genes are TRBV19 and TRBJ1-1, with D possibly matching TRBD1 (5 bases). The clonotype was recovered from a woman aged 18-29 years in good health. The CDR3 loop is CASRNTGSTEAFF. CDR3 bases: TGTGCCAGTAGAAATACAGGAAGCACTGAAGCTTTCTTT.